The next 32 T cell receptor beta chains were all read from a single sample in a study of blood T cell repertoires in COVID-19 (dated by TCRdb to between 2020 and 2021). Library generation was performed with the immunoSEQ multiplex PCR assay. TCRdb holds this immuneACCESS table with in-frame rearrangements only. Some clones are missing; in checked studies, unresolved V genes explain under half, and the rest has no known cause. Here the sample has roughly 60,000 clones; approximately 80% occur a single time. The ten largest clones capture around 30% of the sample. Specimen: peripheral blood. Receptor source: a human donor in a cohort sampled during active COVID-19.

In its sample, this clone was seen a few times. The chain carries TRBV15 and TRBJ2-7; TRBD1 matches 10 bases. CDR3 length: 15 residues. Germline-derived CDR1 and CDR2 are LNHNV and YYDKDF (reference sequence). The V and J ends lost 5 bases and 7 bases, in that order; junction bases with no gene match: 11. CDR3 in amino acids: CATSGGGQGKREQYF. In DNA, the CDR3 is TGTGCCACCAGCGGGGGGGGACAGGGGAAGAGAGAGCAGTACTTC. The variable domain in full, with the rest retrieved from reference TRBV15 and TRBJ2-7, is DAMVIQNPRYQVTQFGKPVTLSCSQTLNHNVMYWYQQKSSQAPKLLFHYYDKDFNNEADTPDNFQSRRPNTSFCFLDIRSPGLGDTAMYLCATSGGGQGKREQYFGPGTRLTVT.

This clone was picked up a small number of times. The genes are TRBV2 and TRBJ2-7; TRBD2 matches 9 bases. Losses at the gene ends were 6 bases for V and 5 bases for J; bases not matched to a gene: 17. The germline V gene encodes CDR1 SNHLY and CDR2 FYNNEI. The CDR3 has 17 residues. DNA of the CDR3: TGTGCCAGCAGCCCCTCGCTAGCGGGGATCCTCGGGGACGAGCAGTACTTC. Translated: CASSPSLAGILGDEQYF. Full variable domain (rest looked up from reference TRBV2 and TRBJ2-7): EPEVTQTPSHQVTQMGQEVILRCVPISNHLYFYWYRQILGQKVEFLVSFYNNEISEKSEIFDDQFSVERPDGSNFTLKIRSTKLEDSAMYFCASSPSLAGILGDEQYFGPGTRLTVT.

The genes are TRBV30 and TRBJ1-5, with D tentatively TRBD1 (5 bases). V dropped 0 bases and J dropped 4 bases, with 10 bases sitting between them. The CDR3 runs 14 residues. CDR1 and CDR2 from the germline V gene are GTSNPN and SVGIG (reference sequence). The CDR3 sequence is CAWSVFRVNQPQHF. DNA for the CDR3: TGTGCCTGGAGTGTATTCAGGGTTAATCAGCCCCAGCATTTT. Looking up the rest from reference TRBV30 and TRBJ1-5 gives the full variable domain: SQTIHQWPATLVQPVGSPLSLECTVEGTSNPNLYWYRQAAGRGLQLLFYSVGIGQISSEVPQNLSASRPQDRQFILSSKKLLLSDSGFYLCAWSVFRVNQPQHFGDGTRLSIL.

The rearrangement links TRBV9 to TRBJ1-2, with D hard to call. Germline CDR1 and CDR2: SGDLS and YYNGEE. Trimming stripped 5 bases from V and 5 bases from J, with 7 bases between. CDR3 size: 11 residues. The CDR3 here is CASSTDYGYTF. CDR3 nucleotides: TGTGCCAGCAGTACAGATTATGGCTACACCTTC.

The CDR3 loop is CASSQDRAPIGAFF. The CDR3 region has the DNA TGTGCCAGCAGCCAGGACAGGGCTCCCATCGGGGCTTTCTTT. The gene calls are TRBV6-5 and TRBJ1-1; TRBD1 matches 8 bases. CDR1 is MNHEY, CDR2 SVGAGI, per germline. The CDR3 extends over 14 amino acids. The ends lost 6 bases at V and 11 bases at J; junction bases unmatched: 14.

This clone was seen more than once but under ten times. The chain employs TRBV10-3 and TRBJ2-7; 14 bases map to TRBD2. This CDR3 contains 13 residues. CDR1 ENHRY and CDR2 SYGVKD come from the germline V gene. The J segment lost 6 bases and the V segment lost 11 bases, leaving 6 bases of the junction unmatched. The CDR3 loop is CAAQGLAGGEQYF. The CDR3 DNA reads TGTGCCGCCCAAGGACTAGCGGGGGGCGAGCAGTACTTC.

CDR3 sequence: CASSGTSGTDTQYF. CDR3 DNA sequence: TGTGCCAGCAGTGGGACTAGCGGCACAGATACGCAGTATTTT. The chain recombines TRBV6-4 with TRBJ2-3; 9 positions match TRBD2. The CDR3 consists of 14 residues. With 4 bases clipped from V and 1 base from J, the junction kept 0 bases outside the gene matches. Germline loops: CDR1 MRHNA, CDR2 SNTAGT.

This rearrangement joins TRBV19 to TRBJ1-4; no clear D gene. The CDR3 has 15 amino acids. Trimming shortened V by 7 bases and J by 7 bases, and 19 bases separated the two germline ends. The germline V gene encodes CDR1 LNHDA and CDR2 SQIVND (reference sequence). The CDR3 region has the DNA TGTGCCAGTAAAGGGTCGGGGAAGTGGAGTGAAAAACTGTTTTTT. Amino acid sequence: CASKGSGKWSEKLFF.

The table lists this clone with a count of one. The chain employs TRBV2 and TRBJ2-2, with 11 positions matching TRBD2. The CDR3 runs to 16 residues. Germline V gene lookup returns CDR1 SNHLY and CDR2 FYNNEI. The trim removed 6 bases at V and 0 bases at J, leaving 3 bases unmatched. CDR3 region: CASRRGLAANTGELFF. In DNA, the CDR3 is TGTGCCAGCAGAAGGGGACTAGCGGCGAACACCGGGGAGCTGTTTTTT. Supplemented by reference TRBV2 and TRBJ2-2, the full variable domain reads EPEVTQTPSHQVTQMGQEVILRCVPISNHLYFYWYRQILGQKVEFLVSFYNNEISEKSEIFDDQFSVERPDGSNFTLKIRSTKLEDSAMYFCASRRGLAANTGELFFGEGSRLTVL.

The rearrangement joins TRBV10-3 to TRBJ2-7, with TRBD2 matching over 12 bases. The germline V gene encodes CDR1 ENHRY and CDR2 SYGVKD. V lost 2 bases, J lost 6 bases, and 8 bases stayed unmatched. The CDR3 runs to 16 residues. The CDR3 DNA is TGTGCCATCAGTGAGCCGACTAGCGGGAGAAGAAGCGAGCAGTACTTC. It codes for CAISEPTSGRRSEQYF.

The table lists this clone with a few counts. The chain links TRBV4-1 to TRBJ2-7; 12 bases are shared with TRBD2. With V trimmed by 1 base and J by 4 bases, 5 bases remained unmatched. The CDR3 contains 16 residues. Germline V gene data show CDR1 as MGHRA and CDR2 as YSYEKL. The DNA for the CDR3 is TGCGCCAGCAGCCAAGGAACGACTAGCGGGAGTTACGAGCAGTACTTC. It is translated as CASSQGTTSGSYEQYF.

This chain uses TRBV4-3 with TRBJ1-2; 8 bases line up with TRBD1. V shed 1 base and J 4 bases; nucleotides not matched to a gene: 5. Germline CDR1 LGHNA, CDR2 YSLEER. The CDR3 sequence is 15 residues long. The chain's CDR3 is CASSQGTGGFYGYTF. The DNA of the CDR3 is TGCGCCAGCAGCCAAGGAACAGGGGGTTTCTATGGCTACACCTTC.

The rearrangement uses TRBV19 and TRBJ2-2; D is possibly TRBD2 (6 bases). The germline V gene encodes CDR1 LNHDA and CDR2 SQIVND (reference sequence). With 3 bases removed from V and 6 bases from J, the gap between germline ends came to 17 bases. The CDR3 totals 16 residues. The CDR3 protein is CASSIRRGQGPGELFF. The CDR3 nucleotides are TGTGCCAGTAGTATCCGGAGGGGCCAGGGACCCGGGGAGCTGTTTTTT.

This clone was observed a few times. This rearrangement joins TRBV3-1 (or the pseudogene TRBV3-2) to TRBJ1-5; no definite D call. Germline CDR1 reads LGHDT; CDR2 reads YNNKEL (reference sequence). CDR3 length: 14 residues. Trimming took 0 bases from V and 3 from J, leaving 6 bases between them. The CDR3 reads CASSQDYNNQPQHF. Written as DNA, the CDR3 is TGTGCCAGCAGCCAAGATTACAACAATCAGCCCCAGCATTTT.

The table lists this clone with a few counts. The CDR3 DNA is TGCGCCAGCCGGATGGGACAGGGGCTATCCTACGAGCAGTACTTC. It codes for CASRMGQGLSYEQYF. The V call is TRBV5-1, the J call TRBJ2-7; 10 bases match TRBD1. Germline V gene sequence: CDR1 SGHRS, CDR2 YFSETQ. V was pared by 7 bases and J by 1 base, with 8 bases of the junction left unmatched. This CDR3 region has 15 residues.

The chain is built from TRBV30 and TRBJ2-5, with D uncertain. Germline CDR1 GTSNPN, CDR2 SVGIG (reference sequence). The CDR3 length is 13 residues. Trimming took off 1 base at V and 2 bases at J, with 8 bases between the two ends. The CDR3 sequence: CAWSEPPQETQYF. In DNA form, the CDR3 reads TGTGCCTGGAGTGAGCCCCCGCAAGAGACCCAGTACTTC.

The chain has TRBV11-2 and TRBJ2-2, with D perhaps TRBD1 (6 bases). Looked up from germline, CDR1 is SGHAT and CDR2 is FQNNGV. CDR3 length equals 18 residues. The V gene lost 0 bases and the J gene lost 3 bases, with 17 bases spanning the gap. The CDR3 nucleotides read TGTGCCAGCAGCTTAGATCGCCTAGGCAGGGGAGACACCGGGGAGCTGTTTTTT. Its protein product is CASSLDRLGRGDTGELFF.

CDR3 loop: CASSTRTVTDTQYF. In DNA form, the CDR3 reads TGTGCCAGCAGCACCCGGACAGTCACAGATACGCAGTATTTT. The V call is TRBV9, the J call TRBJ2-3; weak D call: TRBD1 (6 bases). Germline CDR1 is SGDLS and CDR2 is YYNGEE. The V end was cut by 4 bases, the J end by 2 bases, with 11 bases between. This CDR3 comprises 14 residues.

The chain is built from TRBV5-6 and TRBJ1-1; D perhaps matches TRBD1 (5 bases). There are 17 residues in the CDR3. Germline V gives CDR1 SGHDT, CDR2 YYEEEE. The germline V and J ends were trimmed by 0 bases and 3 bases, with 18 bases remaining between them. The CDR3 region has the DNA TGTGCCAGCAGCTTGGAACCTCCATGGCGGGGGGACACTGAAGCTTTCTTT. Its translation is CASSLEPPWRGDTEAFF. The variable domain in full, completed from reference TRBV5-6 and TRBJ1-1, reads DAGVTQSPTHLIKTRGQQVTLRCSPKSGHDTVSWYQQALGQGPQFIFQYYEEEERQRGNFPDRFSGHQFPNYSSELNVNALLLGDSALYLCASSLEPPWRGDTEAFFGQGTRLTVV.

This chain links TRBV7-9 with TRBJ2-5; a possible D gene is TRBD1 (6 bases). The CDR3 has 13 amino acids. Per the germline V gene, CDR1 is SEHNR and CDR2 is FQNEAQ (reference sequence). Trimming removed 4 bases from V and 2 bases from J, with 8 bases in between. The DNA for the CDR3 is TGTGCCAGCAGCTCGGACAGTCAAGAGACCCAGTACTTC. This gives the protein CASSSDSQETQYF.

V usage is TRBV19 and J usage is TRBJ2-5, with 13 bases fitting TRBD2. This CDR3 has 17 residues. Unmatched junction bases numbered 9, after V lost 3 bases and J lost 5 bases. Germline lookup yields CDR1 LNHDA and CDR2 SQIVND (reference sequence). The CDR3 region is CASSMTGTSGNRETQYF. CDR3 coding DNA: TGTGCCAGTAGTATGACCGGGACTAGCGGGAACCGGGAGACCCAGTACTTC.

In its sample, this clone was seen once. The chain has TRBV9 and TRBJ1-2, with 7 bases aligning to TRBD1. This CDR3 is built from 15 residues. J lost 0 bases, V lost 1 base, and 3 bases had no gene match. CDR1 is SGDLS and CDR2 is YYNGEE in the germline V gene. The CDR3 region is CASSVRQGPNYGYTF. The CDR3 bases are TGTGCCAGCAGCGTAAGACAGGGACCTAACTATGGCTACACCTTC.

The gene calls are TRBV5-1 and TRBJ2-3, with a tentative D call TRBD1 (5 bases). The V gene's germline CDR1 is SGHRS and CDR2 YFSETQ. V lost 0 bases and J lost 4, with 6 bases in between. The CDR3 covers 13 residues. CDR3 DNA: TGCGCCAGCAGCTTGGTAGGGGCAGATACGCAGTATTTT. Protein sequence: CASSLVGADTQYF.

DNA for the CDR3: TGTGCCAGCAGTTCGGGACAGGGGTCATACAATGAGCAGTTCTTC. Translation: CASSSGQGSYNEQFF. V is TRBV28 and J is TRBJ2-1; TRBD1 matches at 10 bases. The CDR3 spans 15 residues. The germline gives CDR1 MDHEN, CDR2 SYDVKM. V trimming: 4 bases; J trimming: 4 bases; junction bases outside the gene matches: 4.

This clone was seen just once. The chain is built from TRBV28 and TRBJ1-3; 7 bases are shared with TRBD1. Losses at the gene ends were 6 bases for V and 0 bases for J; bases not matched to a gene: 2. The germline gives CDR1 MDHEN, CDR2 SYDVKM. The CDR3 totals 14 residues. CDR3 protein: CASSRGISGNTIYF. The DNA for the CDR3 is TGTGCCAGCAGCAGGGGGATCTCTGGAAACACCATATATTTT.

The rearrangement uses TRBV7-8 and TRBJ2-2; 7 nucleotides match TRBD2. Germline V gene data show CDR1 as SGHVS and CDR2 as FQNEAQ. The CDR3 covers 17 residues. V trimming: 1 base; J trimming: 1 base; junction bases outside the gene matches: 6. For the CDR3, the DNA is TGTGCCAGCAGCTTAGATCGGGCTAGCGGGAACACCGGGGAGCTGTTTTTT. This translates into CASSLDRASGNTGELFF.

CDR3 bases: TGTGCCAGCAGCCCACGTGGCGGGGGAGAGCAGTACTTC. It yields the protein CASSPRGGGEQYF. This chain links TRBV3-1 (or the pseudogene TRBV3-2) with TRBJ2-7, with 7 bases identical to TRBD2. V lost 4 bases to trimming and J lost 7 bases; unmatched junction nucleotides: 7. CDR1 LGHDT and CDR2 YNNKEL come from the germline V gene (reference sequence). This CDR3 contains 13 residues.

The J gene is TRBJ1-2, the V gene TRBV18, with a tentative D call TRBD1 (5 bases). Germline V lookup: CDR1 KGHSH, CDR2 LQKENI. The CDR3 has 13 residues. Trimming shortened V by 2 bases and J by 4 bases, and 8 bases separated the two germline ends. CDR3 protein: CASSPRQGYGYTF. CDR3 in DNA: TGTGCCAGCTCACCAAGGCAGGGCTATGGCTACACCTTC.

J is TRBJ1-1 and V is TRBV3-1 (or the pseudogene TRBV3-2), with a tentative D call TRBD1 (5 bases). Trimming took 5 bases from V and 1 from J, leaving 11 bases between them. Looked up from germline, CDR1 is LGHDT and CDR2 is YNNKEL (reference sequence). The CDR3 has 14 amino acids. The CDR3 reads CASSKGRGNTEAFF. CDR3 DNA: TGTGCCAGCAGCAAGGGGCGCGGGAACACTGAAGCTTTCTTT.

This clone was counted a few times. The chain is built from TRBV5-6 and TRBJ2-7; D may be TRBD2 (6 bases). Germline-derived CDR1 and CDR2 are SGHDT and YYEEEE. The CDR3 has 14 amino acids. Trimming shortened V by 4 bases and J by 6 bases, and 17 bases separated the two germline ends. The CDR3 region has the DNA TGTGCCAGCAGCCCCGGGGGTAAGATTGCCGAGCAGTACTTC. Translated, it gives CASSPGGKIAEQYF.

In its sample, this clone was seen a few times. The V call is TRBV10-3, the J call TRBJ2-2; 12 nucleotides match TRBD2. Germline CDR1 and CDR2: ENHRY and SYGVKD. This CDR3 has 17 amino acids. Germline trimming cut 8 bases from V and 0 bases from J; bases unmatched to any gene: 7. For the CDR3, the DNA is TGTGCCATCTCCCTAGCGGGGGGGCACGCGAACACCGGGGAGCTGTTTTTT. This translates into CAISLAGGHANTGELFF.

The chain links TRBV3-1 (or the pseudogene TRBV3-2) to TRBJ1-3, with TRBD1 as a possible D gene (6 bases). The V end was cut by 1 base, the J end by 4 bases, with 11 bases between. Germline CDR1 LGHDT, CDR2 YNNKEL (reference sequence). The CDR3 runs to 15 residues. The CDR3 here is CASSQGPGVGNTIYF. CDR3 coding DNA: TGTGCCAGCAGCCAAGGCCCAGGGGTGGGAAACACCATATATTTT.